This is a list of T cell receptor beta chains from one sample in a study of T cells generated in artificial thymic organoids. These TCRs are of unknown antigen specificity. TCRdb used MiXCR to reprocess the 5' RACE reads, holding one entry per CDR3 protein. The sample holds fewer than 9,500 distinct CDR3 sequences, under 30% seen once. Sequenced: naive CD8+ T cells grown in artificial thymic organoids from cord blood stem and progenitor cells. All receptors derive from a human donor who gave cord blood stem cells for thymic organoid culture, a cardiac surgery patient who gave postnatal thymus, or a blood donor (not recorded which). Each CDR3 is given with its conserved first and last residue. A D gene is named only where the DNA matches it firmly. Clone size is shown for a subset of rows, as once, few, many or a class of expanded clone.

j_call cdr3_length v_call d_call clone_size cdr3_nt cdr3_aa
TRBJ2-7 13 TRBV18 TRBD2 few TGTGCCAGCTCCCGGGGGGGCCACTACGAGCAGTACTTC CASSRGGHYEQYF
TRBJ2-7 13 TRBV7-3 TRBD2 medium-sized TGTGCCAGCTCATGGCTAGCGGGGCACGAGCAGTACTTC CASSWLAGHEQYF
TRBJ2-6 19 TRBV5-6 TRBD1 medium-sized TGTGCCAGCAGTTCCTCCACGGGACAGTGCTCTCTGGGGGCCAACGTCCTGACTTTC CASSSSTGQCSLGANVLTF
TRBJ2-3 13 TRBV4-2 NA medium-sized TGTGCCAGCAGCCGCCGACTTCCAGATACGCAGTATTTT CASSRRLPDTQYF
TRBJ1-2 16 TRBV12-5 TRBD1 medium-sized TGTGCTAGTGGTTACCTCTACAGGGGGCGCAACTATGGCTACACCTTC CASGYLYRGRNYGYTF
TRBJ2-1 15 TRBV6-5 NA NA TGTGCCAGCAGTTACTCCCTAGGGGCCTACAATGAGCAGTTCTTC CASSYSLGAYNEQFF
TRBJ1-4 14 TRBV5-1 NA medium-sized TGCGCCAGCAGCTCGTGGTACGGTGGAGAAAAACTGTTTTTT CASSSWYGGEKLFF
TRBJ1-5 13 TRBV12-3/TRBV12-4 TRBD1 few TGTGCCAGCGGGCAGGGGGCTCATCAGCCCCAGCATTTT CASGQGAHQPQHF
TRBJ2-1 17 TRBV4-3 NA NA TGCGCCAGCAGCCAAGATATAGGGCCTAGCTCCTACAATGAGCAGTTCTTC CASSQDIGPSSYNEQFF
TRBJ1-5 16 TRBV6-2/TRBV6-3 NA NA TGTGCCAGCGGTTACCCTGAACAGGGTAGCAATCAGCCCCAGCATTTT CASGYPEQGSNQPQHF
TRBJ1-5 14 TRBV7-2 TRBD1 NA TGTGCCAGCAGTTCCGGGACAGGGCGTGAGCCCCAGCATTTT CASSSGTGREPQHF
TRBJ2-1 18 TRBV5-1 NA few TGCGCCAGCAGCTTGGGGCCTTTTGGCTTTGGATCCTACAATGAGCAGTTCTTC CASSLGPFGFGSYNEQFF
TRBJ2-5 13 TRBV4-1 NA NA TGCGCCAGCAGCCAAGGGCAGGGTGAGACCCAGTACTTC CASSQGQGETQYF
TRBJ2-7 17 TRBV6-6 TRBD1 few TGTGCCAGCAGTTACTCGGGGAGACAGGGACGGAAGTTCGAGCAGTACTTC CASSYSGRQGRKFEQYF
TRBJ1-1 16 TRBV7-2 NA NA TGTGCCAGCAGTCACGGTTACAGTGGGGTTCTCACTGAAGCTTTCTTT CASSHGYSGVLTEAFF
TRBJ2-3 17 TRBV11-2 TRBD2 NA TGTGCCAGCAGAAGACTAGCGGGGGGCTGGGGCACAGATACGCAGTATTTT CASRRLAGGWGTDTQYF
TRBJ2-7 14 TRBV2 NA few TGTGCCAGCAGGCTTACAAGGCCCCCCTACGAGCAGTACTTC CASRLTRPPYEQYF
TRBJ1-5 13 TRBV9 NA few TGTGCCAGCAGCGCGACTACAAGGGAGCCCCAGCATTTT CASSATTREPQHF
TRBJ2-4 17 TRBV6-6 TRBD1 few TGTGCCAGCAGTTATCCCGACAGGGCCCTGGCCAAAAACATTCAGTACTTC CASSYPDRALAKNIQYF
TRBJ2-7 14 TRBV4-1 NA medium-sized TGCGCCAGCAGCCCCCGGACAGCTTCCTACGAGCAGTACTTC CASSPRTASYEQYF
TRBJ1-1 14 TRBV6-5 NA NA TGTGCCAGCAGTTATCGGGGGTTTTACACTGAAGCTTTCTTT CASSYRGFYTEAFF
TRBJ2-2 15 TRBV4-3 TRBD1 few TGCGCCAGCAGCCAAAGGGTCAGGGGGAGCGGGGAGCTGTTTTTT CASSQRVRGSGELFF
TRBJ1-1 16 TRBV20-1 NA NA TGCAGTGCTAGAGACCGTGGGGGGGCCCTGAACACTGAAGCTTTCTTT CSARDRGGALNTEAFF
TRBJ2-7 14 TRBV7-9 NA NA TGTGCCAGCAGCCTCCGAGGGGGGCTCAACGAGCAGTACTTC CASSLRGGLNEQYF
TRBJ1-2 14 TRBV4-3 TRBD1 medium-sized TGCGCCAGCAGCCAAGAAGAACAGGGGAATGGCTACACCTTC CASSQEEQGNGYTF
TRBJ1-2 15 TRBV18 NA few TGTGCCAGCTCACCTTCCGCGCCCGCTAACTATGGCTACACCTTC CASSPSAPANYGYTF
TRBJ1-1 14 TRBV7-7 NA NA TGTGCTAGCAGCTCGGGGCGGGGGCGAACTGGAGCTTTCTTT CASSSGRGRTGAFF
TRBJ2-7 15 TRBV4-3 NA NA TGCGCCAGCAGCCAAGATCTAGGCAGGGGGCGGGGGCTGAACTTC CASSQDLGRGRGLNF